The clone carrying this T cell receptor (beta chain) has a handful of counts. The antigen remains undetermined. TCRdb recomputed calls from the 5' RACE reads with MiXCR, one row per CDR3 protein. Among about 210,000 distinct CDR3 sequences listed, roughly 10% were seen once. This sample was taken from a study of identical twins. Findings and caveats of the study: Cord blood beta clonotypes that were abundant carried fewer insertions, and memory repertoires showed no such trend.

V was pared by 6 bases and J by 4 bases, with 15 bases between. Germline V lookup: CDR1 SGHTA, CDR2 FQGTGA. This CDR3 has 14 amino acids. The gene calls are TRBV7-3 and TRBJ1-1; D is perhaps TRBD1 (6 bases). This sequence originates from a woman younger than 35 in good health. Material: memory (CD45RO+) T cells sorted from blood. The CDR3 reads CASRQNGRGTEAFF. CDR3 nucleotide sequence: TGTGCCAGCAGACAAAATGGCAGGGGCACTGAAGCTTTCTTT.